What follows is one T cell receptor beta chain and its context. The V gene's germline CDR1 is SEHNR and CDR2 FQNEAQ (reference sequence). The CDR3 is 16 amino acids. The ends were cut back, 5 bases at V and 0 bases at J, with 17 bases in the middle. This entry comes from a study of cytotoxic CD8 clonotypes in ibrutinib-treated CLL. Turning to the study itself: When averaged across all of the samples, the counts came to roughly 240,000 productive templates and 80,000 to 100,000 productive rearrangements.

TCRdb keeps only in-frame clones here, not all; method: immunoSEQ multiplex PCR. The table records over 100,000 clones, 80% to 90% of them present only once. The sequencing here drew on PBMCs, taken after 24 months of ibrutinib treatment. V and J are TRBV7-9 and TRBJ2-7; D gene ambiguous. This receptor was taken from a human donor with chronic lymphocytic leukemia. The CDR3, as DNA: TGTGCCAGCAGCCATCCCCGACGGACCCTCTCCTACGAGCAGTACTTC. It is translated as CASSHPRRTLSYEQYF.